This TCR beta chain was recovered during a study of regulatory T cells in long-lasting Graves disease. General observations from the study: Patients whose Graves' disease persisted exhibited lower TCR diversity than those newly diagnosed.

Germline lookup yields CDR1 MNHEY and CDR2 SVGEGT. The junction had 7 bases not matched to a gene; V was cut back by 3 bases and J by 4 bases. The CDR3 consists of 15 residues. Time point meaning: newly diagnosed GD, antithyroid drugs for less than 3 months. From RNA extracted from PBMCs, the TCR library was made. Arm-PCR of CDR3 regions and iRepertoire HTBI primers were used to build TCR beta libraries. TCRdb processed the multiplex PCR reads anew with MiXCR; each CDR3 protein has one entry. Of 450,000 to 600,000 distinct CDR3 sequences in the sample, about 13% were seen once. This clonotype was detected ten times or more. Antigen: not known. The same specimen was also included in a second study, on T cells in Graves' hyperthyroidism and ophthalmopathy.

The receptor was isolated from a man aged 25 to 40 with Graves disease. The chain is built from TRBV6-2 or TRBV6-3 and TRBJ2-3; 7 bases fit TRBD2. This specimen was peripheral blood mononuclear cells (PBMCs), taken at new diagnosis, from a patient treated with antithyroid drugs. The CDR3 DNA reads TGTGCCAGCAGTTATTTGGGCGGGAGTGCAGATACGCAGTATTTT. This translates into CASSYLGGSADTQYF.